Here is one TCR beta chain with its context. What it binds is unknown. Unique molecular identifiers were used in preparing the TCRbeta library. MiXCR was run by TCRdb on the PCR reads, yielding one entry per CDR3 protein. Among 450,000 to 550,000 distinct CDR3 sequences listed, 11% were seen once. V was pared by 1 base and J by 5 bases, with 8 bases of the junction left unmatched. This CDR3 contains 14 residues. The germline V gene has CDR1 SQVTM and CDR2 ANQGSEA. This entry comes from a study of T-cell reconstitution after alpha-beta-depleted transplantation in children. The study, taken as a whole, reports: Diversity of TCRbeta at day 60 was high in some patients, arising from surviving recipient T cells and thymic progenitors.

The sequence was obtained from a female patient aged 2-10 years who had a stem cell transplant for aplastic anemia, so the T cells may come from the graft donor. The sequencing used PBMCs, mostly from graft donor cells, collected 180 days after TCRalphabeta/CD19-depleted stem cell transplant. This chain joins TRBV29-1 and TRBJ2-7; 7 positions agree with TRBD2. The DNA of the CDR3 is TGCAGCGTTGAAGGAGGGTTGGGGGGGGACGAGCAGTACTTC. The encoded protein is CSVEGGLGGDEQYF.